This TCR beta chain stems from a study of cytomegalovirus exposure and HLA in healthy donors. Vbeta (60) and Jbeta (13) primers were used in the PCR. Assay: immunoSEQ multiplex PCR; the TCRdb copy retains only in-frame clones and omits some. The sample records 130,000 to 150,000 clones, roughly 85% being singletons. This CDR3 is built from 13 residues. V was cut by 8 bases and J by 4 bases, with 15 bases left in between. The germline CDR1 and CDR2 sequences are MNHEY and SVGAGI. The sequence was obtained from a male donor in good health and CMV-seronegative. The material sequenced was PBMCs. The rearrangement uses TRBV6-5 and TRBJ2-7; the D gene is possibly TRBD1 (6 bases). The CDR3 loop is CASSGGYGYEQYF. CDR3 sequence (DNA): TGTGCCAGCTCTGGGGGCTACGGTTACGAGCAGTACTTC.